Shown below are 14 T cell receptor beta chains from a single sample sequenced in a study of cytomegalovirus exposure and HLA in healthy donors. Primers for the PCR totalled 60 Vbeta and 13 Jbeta. This table comes from immunoSEQ multiplex PCR, and its TCRdb copy is limited to in-frame clones, with some not included. The sample contains approximately 150,000 clones, approximately 80% of which appear only once. The sample comprised PBMCs. The receptors shown here come from a male donor in good health and CMV-seronegative.

The chain carries TRBV28 and TRBJ2-2; perhaps TRBD2 as D (5 bases). This CDR3 is built from 14 residues. V was trimmed by 2 bases and J by 4 bases, leaving 8 bases between them. CDR1 and CDR2 from the germline V gene are MDHEN and SYDVKM. In nucleotides, the CDR3 is TGTGCCAGCAGTTTAATAGGGAGCACCGGGGAGCTGTTTTTT. Translated, it gives CASSLIGSTGELFF.

The chain couples TRBV4-1 to TRBJ2-7, with D possibly being TRBD2 (6 bases). Germline lookup yields CDR1 MGHRA and CDR2 YSYEKL. V dropped 1 base and J dropped 3 bases, with 16 bases sitting between them. The CDR3 is 16 amino acids. The CDR3 DNA reads as TGCGCCAGCAGCCAAGTTGTTTCGGCTAGCGACTACGAGCAGTACTTC. Residues: CASSQVVSASDYEQYF.

The table lists this clone with a count of one. This rearrangement joins TRBV7-2 to TRBJ1-2, with TRBD1 as a possible D gene (6 bases). This CDR3 has 14 residues. Trimming shortened V by 0 bases and J by 7 bases, and 12 bases separated the two germline ends. Germline V gene sequence: CDR1 SGHTA, CDR2 FQGNSA. In DNA form, the CDR3 reads TGTGCCAGCAGCTTAGCTTTACAGGGCCCTGGCTACACCTTC. Its translation: CASSLALQGPGYTF.

This clone came up a few times. V usage is TRBV27 and J usage is TRBJ1-5; D is possibly TRBD1 (6 bases). Germline V gene lookup returns CDR1 MNHEY and CDR2 SMNVEV (reference sequence). The CDR3 is 15 amino acids. V dropped 3 bases and J dropped 7 bases, with 16 bases sitting between them. This CDR3 reads CASSFGGQGRQPQHF. Here the CDR3 DNA reads TGTGCCAGCAGTTTTGGGGGACAAGGAAGACAGCCCCAGCATTTT.

The V call is TRBV7-2, the J call TRBJ2-3; TRBD2 is a possible D gene (5 bases). V lost 4 bases to trimming and J lost 5 bases, with 10 bases between them. In germline, CDR1 is SGHTA, CDR2 FQGNSA. This CDR3 region has 13 residues. CDR3 in DNA: TGTGCCAGCAGCTCCATTGAGGGAGATACGCAGTATTTT. Translation: CASSSIEGDTQYF.

The chain has TRBV6-6 and TRBJ2-5; the D gene is possibly TRBD1 (6 bases). V was pared by 2 bases and J by 4 bases, with 14 bases between. Germline loops: CDR1 MNHNY, CDR2 SVGAGI (reference sequence). There are 15 residues in the CDR3. The CDR3 nucleotides are TGTGCCAGCAGTTACCCGGCAGGGGAAGGAGAGACCCAGTACTTC. Amino acid sequence: CASSYPAGEGETQYF.

The chain is built from TRBV2 and TRBJ2-1; TRBD2 agrees at 8 bases. Germline V gene lookup returns CDR1 SNHLY and CDR2 FYNNEI. After removal of 8 bases from V and 5 bases from J, the junction contained 14 bases not matched to a gene. The length of the CDR3 is 16 residues. The CDR3 nucleotides read TGTGCCAGCGGATTGGAGGAGACTAGCGCCAACAATGAGCAGTTCTTC. Its protein is CASGLEETSANNEQFF.

V usage is TRBV7-2 and J usage is TRBJ1-5; the match to TRBD1 covers 7 bases. Germline values: CDR1 SGHTA, CDR2 FQGNSA. The CDR3 spans 15 residues. Trimming removed 4 bases from V and 2 bases from J; junction bases left unmatched: 5. The CDR3 here is CASSSLDRGNQPQHF. CDR3 coding DNA: TGTGCCAGCAGCTCCCTTGACAGGGGCAATCAGCCCCAGCATTTT.

V is TRBV18 and J is TRBJ1-5; 7 nucleotides match TRBD1. The ends lost 2 bases at V and 6 bases at J; junction bases unmatched: 7. The CDR3 runs to 15 residues. From germline, CDR1 is KGHSH and CDR2 LQKENI. CDR3 in DNA: TGTGCCAGCTCACCATACCAGGGGGAAGCTCAGCCCCAGCATTTT. This codes for CASSPYQGEAQPQHF.

The chain combines TRBV28 with TRBJ1-2; D gene unclear. The germline V and J ends were trimmed by 5 bases and 6 bases, with 16 bases remaining between them. The CDR3 length is 14 residues. Germline V CDR1 and CDR2: MDHEN, SYDVKM. The CDR3 loop is CASSPVSRTHGYTF. The CDR3 coding sequence is TGTGCCAGCAGTCCCGTCTCTCGGACTCATGGCTACACCTTC.

This chain joins TRBV29-1 and TRBJ2-7; 9 bases map to TRBD2. J lost 5 bases, V lost 4 bases, and 9 bases had no gene match. CDR3 length: 14 amino acids. Germline loops: CDR1 SQVTM, CDR2 ANQGSEA. The CDR3 sequence is CSVGASGMTHEQYF. In DNA, the CDR3 is TGCAGCGTTGGAGCTAGCGGGATGACCCACGAGCAGTACTTC.

J is TRBJ2-1 and V is TRBV2; 10 bases map to TRBD2. Trimming took 3 bases from V and 8 from J; bases not matched to a gene: 7. CDR1 is SNHLY and CDR2 is FYNNEI in the germline V gene. This CDR3 is built from 15 residues. The CDR3 DNA follows: TGTGCCAGCAGTGATGGTAGCGGGAGGTCGTATGAGCAGTTCTTC. It yields the protein CASSDGSGRSYEQFF.

This clone was found a few times. The chain employs TRBV28 and TRBJ2-7; a weak D match, TRBD2 (5 bases). The CDR3 contains 14 residues. The V and J ends lost 4 bases and 5 bases respectively, with 15 bases between them. In germline, CDR1 is MDHEN, CDR2 SYDVKM. Written as DNA, the CDR3 is TGTGCCAGCAGTTCCCGGTCTCTAGCCCACGAGCAGTACTTC. It codes for CASSSRSLAHEQYF. Full variable domain (rest looked up from reference TRBV28 and TRBJ2-7): DVKVTQSSRYLVKRTGEKVFLECVQDMDHENMFWYRQDPGLGLRLIYFSYDVKMKEKGDIPEGYSVSREKKERFSLILESASTNQTSMYLCASSSRSLAHEQYFGPGTRLTVT.

J is TRBJ2-5 and V is TRBV6-5, with D possibly being TRBD1 (5 bases). Trimming took off 6 bases at V and 1 base at J, with 6 bases between the two ends. Per the germline V gene, CDR1 is MNHEY and CDR2 is SVGAGI. This CDR3 comprises 12 residues. Written as DNA, the CDR3 is TGTGCCAGCAGAGACAGCCAAGAGACCCAGTACTTC. The encoded protein is CASRDSQETQYF.